This T cell receptor beta chain was obtained from a study of stem cell transplantation in POMP-related autoinflammatory disease. The overall study: Defective thymoproteasomes were hypothesized to impair CD8+ T-cell positive selection. Before transplant, CD4+ T cells skewed naive and CD8+ proportions were low. DNA chimerism showed 100% graft donor engraftment of neutrophils and platelets through one year. Study-wide findings and caveats: PRAID patients trended toward lower TRB diversity and higher clonality in all analyzed T-cell subsets.

Assay used: immunoSEQ multiplex PCR; TCRdb lists only in-frame clones, some missing. The sample includes 2,500 to 3,000 clones, more than 90% of them seen just once. Concerning this clone itself: Its antigen is still unknown.

This specimen consisted of CD4+ follicular helper T cells (Tfh) from PBMCs, obtained after stem cell transplantation. This receptor was identified in a human patient with POMP-related autoinflammation and immune dysregulation (PRAID). Some T cells may have come from the graft donor.

The CDR3 DNA reads TGTGCCAGCAGAAGATACAGGAGCTCCTACGAGCAGTACTTC. Encoded protein: CASRRYRSSYEQYF. This chain connects TRBV5-8 to TRBJ2-7; the D gene is possibly TRBD1 (5 bases). The CDR3 runs to 14 residues. The V end was cut by 5 bases, the J end by 0 bases, with 12 bases between. Germline CDR1 is SGHTS and CDR2 is YDEGEE.